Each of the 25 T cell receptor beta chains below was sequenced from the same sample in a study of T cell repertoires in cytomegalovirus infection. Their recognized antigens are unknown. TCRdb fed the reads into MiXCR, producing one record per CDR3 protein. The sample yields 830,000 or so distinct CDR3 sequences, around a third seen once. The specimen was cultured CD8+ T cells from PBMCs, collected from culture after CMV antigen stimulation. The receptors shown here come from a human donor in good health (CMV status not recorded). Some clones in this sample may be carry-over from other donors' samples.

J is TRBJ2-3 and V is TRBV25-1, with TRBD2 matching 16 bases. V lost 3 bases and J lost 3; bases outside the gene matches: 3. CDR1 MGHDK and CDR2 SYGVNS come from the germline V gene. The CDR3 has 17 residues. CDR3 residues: CASSEGTSGGGTDTQYF. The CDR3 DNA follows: TGTGCCAGCAGTGAGGGGACTAGCGGGGGGGGGACAGATACGCAGTATTTT.

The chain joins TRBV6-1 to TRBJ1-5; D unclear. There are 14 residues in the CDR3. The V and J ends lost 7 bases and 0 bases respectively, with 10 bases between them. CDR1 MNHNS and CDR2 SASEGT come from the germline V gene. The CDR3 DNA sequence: TGTGCCAGCATGACGGGTTATAGCAATCAGCCCCAGCATTTT. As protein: CASMTGYSNQPQHF.

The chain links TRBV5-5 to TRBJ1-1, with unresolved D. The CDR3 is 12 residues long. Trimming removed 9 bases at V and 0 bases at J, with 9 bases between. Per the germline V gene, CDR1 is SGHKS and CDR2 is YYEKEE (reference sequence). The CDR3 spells CATEGMNTEAFF. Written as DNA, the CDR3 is TGTGCCACCGAGGGCATGAACACTGAAGCTTTCTTT.

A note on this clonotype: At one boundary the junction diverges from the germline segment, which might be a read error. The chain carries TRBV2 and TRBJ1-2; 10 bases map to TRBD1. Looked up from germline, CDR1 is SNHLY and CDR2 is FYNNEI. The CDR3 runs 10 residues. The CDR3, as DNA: TGTGCCAGCAGTGGGGACAGGGGCCCCTTC. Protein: CASSGDRGPF. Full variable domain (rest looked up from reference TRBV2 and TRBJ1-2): EPEVTQTPSHQVTQMGQEVILRCVPISNHLYFYWYRQILGQKVEFLVSFYNNEISEKSEIFDDQFSVERPDGSNFTLKIRSTKLEDSAMYFCASSGDRGPFGSGTRLTVV.

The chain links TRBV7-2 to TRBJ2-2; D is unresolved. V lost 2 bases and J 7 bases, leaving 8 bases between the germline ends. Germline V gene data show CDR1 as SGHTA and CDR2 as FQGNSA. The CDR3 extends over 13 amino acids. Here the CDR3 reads CASSLMGGGELFF. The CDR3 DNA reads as TGTGCCAGCAGCTTAATGGGCGGCGGGGAGCTGTTTTTT.

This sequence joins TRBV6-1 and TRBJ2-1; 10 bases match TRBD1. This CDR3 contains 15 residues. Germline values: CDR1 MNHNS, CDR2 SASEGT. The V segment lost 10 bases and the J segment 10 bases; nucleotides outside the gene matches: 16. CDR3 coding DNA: TGTGCCACCTGGGTTCCCGGGACAGGGGTTGGAGAGCAGTTCTTC. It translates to CATWVPGTGVGEQFF.

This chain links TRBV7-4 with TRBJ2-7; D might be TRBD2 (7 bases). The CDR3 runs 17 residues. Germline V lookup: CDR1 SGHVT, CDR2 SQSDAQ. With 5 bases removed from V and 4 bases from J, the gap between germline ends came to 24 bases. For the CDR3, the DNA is TGTGCCAGCAGCCCCCCGGAAGGGGGGGGGGGGACTTACGAGCAGTACTTC. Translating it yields CASSPPEGGGGTYEQYF.

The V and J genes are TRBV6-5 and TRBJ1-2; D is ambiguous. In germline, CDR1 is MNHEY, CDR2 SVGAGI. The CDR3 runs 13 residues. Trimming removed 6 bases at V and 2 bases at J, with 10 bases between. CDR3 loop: CASSPTQNYGYTF. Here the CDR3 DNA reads TGTGCCAGCAGCCCGACACAAAACTATGGCTACACCTTC.

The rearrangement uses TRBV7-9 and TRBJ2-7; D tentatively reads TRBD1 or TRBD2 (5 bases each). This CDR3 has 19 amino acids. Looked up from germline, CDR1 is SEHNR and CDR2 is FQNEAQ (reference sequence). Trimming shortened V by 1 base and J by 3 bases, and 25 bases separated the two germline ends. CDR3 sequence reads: CASSLDVGFTGRFHYEQYF. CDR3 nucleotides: TGTGCCAGCAGCTTAGATGTCGGGTTCACGGGGCGGTTTCACTACGAGCAGTACTTC.

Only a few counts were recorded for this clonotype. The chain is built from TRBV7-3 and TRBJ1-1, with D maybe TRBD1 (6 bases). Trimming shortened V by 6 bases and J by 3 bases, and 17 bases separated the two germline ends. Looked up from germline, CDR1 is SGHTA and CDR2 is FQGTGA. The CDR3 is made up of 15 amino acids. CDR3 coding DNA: TGTGCCAGCAGATTGAATGGGGGCAAGGACACTGAAGCTTTCTTT. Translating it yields CASRLNGGKDTEAFF.

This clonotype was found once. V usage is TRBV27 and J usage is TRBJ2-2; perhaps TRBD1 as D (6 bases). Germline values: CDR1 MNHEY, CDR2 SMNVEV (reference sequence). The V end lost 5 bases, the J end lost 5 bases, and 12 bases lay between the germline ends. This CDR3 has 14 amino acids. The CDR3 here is CASSPEGVTGELFF. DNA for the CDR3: TGTGCCAGCAGTCCCGAGGGGGTAACCGGGGAGCTGTTTTTT.

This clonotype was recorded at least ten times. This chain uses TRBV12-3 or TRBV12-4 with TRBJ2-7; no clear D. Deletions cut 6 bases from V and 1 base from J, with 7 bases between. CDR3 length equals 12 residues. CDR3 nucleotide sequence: TGTGCCAGCAGCTCGCGTTCCTACGAGCAGTACTTC. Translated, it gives CASSSRSYEQYF.

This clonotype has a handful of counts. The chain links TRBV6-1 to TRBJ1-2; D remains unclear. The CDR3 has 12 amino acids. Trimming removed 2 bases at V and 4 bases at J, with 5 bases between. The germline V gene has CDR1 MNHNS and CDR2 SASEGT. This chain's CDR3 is CASSEKFYGYTF. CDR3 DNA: TGTGCCAGCAGTGAAAAGTTCTATGGCTACACCTTC.

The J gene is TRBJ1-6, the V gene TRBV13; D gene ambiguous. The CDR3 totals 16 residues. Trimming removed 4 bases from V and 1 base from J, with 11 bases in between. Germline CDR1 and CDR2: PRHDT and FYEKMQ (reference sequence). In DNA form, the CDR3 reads TGTGCCAGCAGCTCCCTCCGGTTTTCCTATAATTCACCCCTCCACTTT. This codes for CASSSLRFSYNSPLHF.

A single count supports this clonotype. The CDR3 is CASSLTTTEFYGYTF. The DNA for the CDR3 is TGTGCCAGCAGTTTAACAACGACCGAGTTTTATGGCTACACCTTC. The chain has TRBV12-3 or TRBV12-4 and TRBJ1-2; D remains ambiguous. V was trimmed by 2 bases and J by 5 bases, leaving 15 bases between them. CDR3 length: 15 amino acids.

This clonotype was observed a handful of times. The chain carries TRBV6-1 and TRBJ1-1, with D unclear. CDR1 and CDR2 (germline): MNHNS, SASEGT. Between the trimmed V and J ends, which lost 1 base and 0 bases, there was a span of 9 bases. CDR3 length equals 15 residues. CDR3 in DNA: TGTGCCAGCAGTGAAGAACACCCGATGAACACTGAAGCTTTCTTT. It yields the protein CASSEEHPMNTEAFF.

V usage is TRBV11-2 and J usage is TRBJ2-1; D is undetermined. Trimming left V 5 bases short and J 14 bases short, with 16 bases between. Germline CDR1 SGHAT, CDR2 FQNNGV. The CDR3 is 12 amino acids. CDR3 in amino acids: CASSGRAPGEFF. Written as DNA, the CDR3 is TGTGCCAGCAGCGGCCGGGCCCCTGGCGAGTTCTTC.

The CDR3 sequence: CASRPVGGRVSNTEAFF. The CDR3, as DNA: TGTGCCAGTAGGCCGGTTGGGGGGCGAGTATCGAACACTGAAGCTTTCTTT. The chain carries TRBV19 and TRBJ1-1; the D gene is possibly TRBD1 (6 bases). CDR1 is LNHDA, CDR2 SQIVND, per germline (reference sequence). This CDR3 is 17 amino acids long. Trimming cost V 6 bases and J 1 base, with 21 bases left between them.

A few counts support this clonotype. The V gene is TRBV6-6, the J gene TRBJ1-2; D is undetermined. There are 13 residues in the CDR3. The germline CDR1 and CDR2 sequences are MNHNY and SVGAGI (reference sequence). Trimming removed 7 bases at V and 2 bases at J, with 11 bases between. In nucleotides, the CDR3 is TGTGCCAGCACCGACTTTGGGAACTATGGCTACACCTTC. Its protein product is CASTDFGNYGYTF.

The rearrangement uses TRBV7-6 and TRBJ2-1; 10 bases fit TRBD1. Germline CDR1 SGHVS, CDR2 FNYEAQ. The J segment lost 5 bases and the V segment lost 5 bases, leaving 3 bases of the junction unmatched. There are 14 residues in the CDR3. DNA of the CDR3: TGTGCCAGCAGCCGACAGGGGGCAAACAATGAGCAGTTCTTC. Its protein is CASSRQGANNEQFF.

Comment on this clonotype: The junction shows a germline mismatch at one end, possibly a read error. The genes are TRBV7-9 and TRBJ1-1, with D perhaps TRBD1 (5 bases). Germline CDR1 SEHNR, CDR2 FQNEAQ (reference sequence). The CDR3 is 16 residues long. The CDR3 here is CANSPRGSPPNTEAFF. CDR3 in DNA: TGTGCCAACAGCCCCCGGGGCAGCCCGCCGAACACTGAAGCTTTCTTT.

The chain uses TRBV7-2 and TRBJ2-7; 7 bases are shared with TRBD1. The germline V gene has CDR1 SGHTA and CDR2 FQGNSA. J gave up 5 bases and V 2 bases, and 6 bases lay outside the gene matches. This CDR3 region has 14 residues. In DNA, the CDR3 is TGTGCCAGCAGCTTATGGGGGACAGATGACGAGCAGTACTTC. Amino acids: CASSLWGTDDEQYF.

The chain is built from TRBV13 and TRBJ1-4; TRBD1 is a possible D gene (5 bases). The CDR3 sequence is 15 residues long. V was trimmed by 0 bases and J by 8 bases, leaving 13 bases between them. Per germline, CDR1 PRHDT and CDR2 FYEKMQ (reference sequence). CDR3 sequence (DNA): TGTGCCAGCAGCTTAGGCCGCAGGGTACGGGAAAAACTGTTTTTT. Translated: CASSLGRRVREKLFF.

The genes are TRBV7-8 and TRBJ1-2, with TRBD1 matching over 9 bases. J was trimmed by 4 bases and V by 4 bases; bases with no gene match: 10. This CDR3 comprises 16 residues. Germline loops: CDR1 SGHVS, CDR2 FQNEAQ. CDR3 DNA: TGTGCCAGCAGCTCTCTACAGGGGGCAGGAAGCTATGGCTACACCTTC. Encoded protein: CASSSLQGAGSYGYTF.

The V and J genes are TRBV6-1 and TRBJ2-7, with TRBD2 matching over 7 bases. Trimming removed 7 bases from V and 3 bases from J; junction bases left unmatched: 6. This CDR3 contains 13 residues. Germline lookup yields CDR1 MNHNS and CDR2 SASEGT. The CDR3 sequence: CASTSGELYEQYV. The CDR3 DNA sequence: TGTGCCAGCACCAGCGGGGAGCTCTACGAGCAGTACGTC.